This TCR beta chain was documented in a study of T cells in women clearing cervical HPV infection. Across the study: For cases, blood was sampled a median about 150 days after lesion detection, interquartile range 90 to 200 days. Points from the study as a whole: Richness plus V gene abundances separated cases from controls with AUC about 0.8. Controls had more TRBV6-7 (roughly 0.16%) than cases (approximately 0.11%). CIN3+ cases had significantly higher TCR richness than controls; evenness did not differ.

Details on this clone: The antigen remains unidentified. The DNA ends 3 residues before the CDR3 does, and the rest of the CDR3 is filled in from the germline J gene.

The CDR3 runs 18 residues. Germline CDR1 is LNHDA and CDR2 is SQIVND (reference sequence). Profiling relied on immunoSEQ multiplex PCR, and the TCRdb table lists in-frame clones only, not all of them. The sample features 30,000 to 45,000 clones, with under 8.5% in its top ten. This chain links TRBV19 with TRBJ1-2, with D maybe TRBD1 (6 bases). The receptor comes from a woman between 18 and 75 years old with a cervical HPV16 infection that either progressed to CIN3+ or cleared (not recorded which). The sample taken for sequencing was blood buffy coat. CDR3 region: CASSIVRGGLGYYNDYTF. The CDR3 DNA, read in part, is TGTGCCAGTAGTATAGTCCGTGGGGGCCTGGGGTACTACAATGAC.